Listed below are T cell receptor beta chains from one sample, sequenced in a study of spatial heterogeneity in lung cancer. TCRdb re-analysed the 5' RACE reads in MiXCR, keeping a single row per CDR3 protein. The data show under 5,500 distinct CDR3 sequences, more than 10% seen once. The source material was lung tumor tissue, sampled at surgery. All receptors derive from a male donor with early-stage non-small cell lung cancer. CDR3s include the opening cysteine and the closing phenylalanine or tryptophan. D genes are given only for firm matches. Clone size is not always given. Where it is, it says once, few, many or a class for expanded clones.

d_call: NA
j_call: TRBJ2-1
v_call: TRBV24-1
clone_size: few
cdr3_nt: TGTGCCACCCAAGGGGGAGGGGCTAGAGGGCAGTTCTTC
cdr3_aa: CATQGGGARGQFF

d_call: NA
j_call: TRBJ2-5
v_call: TRBV5-1
clone_size: NA
cdr3_nt: TGCGCCAGCAGCTTGCAGGAAAAAGAGACCCAGTACTTC
cdr3_aa: CASSLQEKETQYF

d_call: NA
j_call: TRBJ2-7
v_call: TRBV24-1
clone_size: NA
cdr3_nt: TGTGCCACCAGTGCAGGCCCGACCTACGAGCAGTACTTC
cdr3_aa: CATSAGPTYEQYF

d_call: TRBD1
j_call: TRBJ2-1
v_call: TRBV4-2
clone_size: NA
cdr3_nt: TGTGCCAGCAGCCCCCCGACAGGGGGATCCTACAATGAGCAGTTCTTC
cdr3_aa: CASSPPTGGSYNEQFF

d_call: NA
j_call: TRBJ2-6
v_call: TRBV6-5
clone_size: NA
cdr3_nt: TGTGCCAGCAGTTATGCTGGGGCCAACGTCCTGACTTTC
cdr3_aa: CASSYAGANVLTF

d_call: TRBD2
j_call: TRBJ2-5
v_call: TRBV18
clone_size: medium-sized
cdr3_nt: TGTGCCAGCTCGTCTAGCGGGAACCAAGAGACCCAGTACTTC
cdr3_aa: CASSSSGNQETQYF

d_call: NA
j_call: TRBJ1-6
v_call: TRBV7-9
clone_size: few
cdr3_nt: TGTGCCAGCAGCTTGCTTGACGGCCCCCTCCACTTT
cdr3_aa: CASSLLDGPLHF

d_call: TRBD2
j_call: TRBJ2-1
v_call: TRBV7-2
clone_size: medium-sized
cdr3_nt: TGTGCCAGCAGCTTAGGGGCTAGCGGGAGGTACAATGAGCAGTTCTTC
cdr3_aa: CASSLGASGRYNEQFF

d_call: TRBD1
j_call: TRBJ1-3
v_call: TRBV7-2
clone_size: many
cdr3_nt: TGTGCCAGCAGCGCCCGGGACAGCCCTTTAAACACCATATATTTT
cdr3_aa: CASSARDSPLNTIYF

d_call: TRBD1
j_call: TRBJ1-5
v_call: TRBV7-2
clone_size: NA
cdr3_nt: TGTGCCAGCAGCTTCGCAGGGGGTCAGCCCCAGCATTTT
cdr3_aa: CASSFAGGQPQHF

d_call: NA
j_call: TRBJ1-1
v_call: TRBV6-6
clone_size: NA
cdr3_nt: TGTGCCAGCAGCCCCCGTCCGGCTGAAGCTTTCTTT
cdr3_aa: CASSPRPAEAFF

d_call: NA
j_call: TRBJ2-5
v_call: TRBV7-2
clone_size: many
cdr3_nt: TGTGCCAGCAGCTTAGGGAGCTCCGGGACCCAGTACTTC
cdr3_aa: CASSLGSSGTQYF

d_call: NA
j_call: TRBJ1-1
v_call: TRBV2
clone_size: once
cdr3_nt: TGTGCCAGCAGGGCACTCCTCGTCACTGAAGCTTTCTTT
cdr3_aa: CASRALLVTEAFF

d_call: NA
j_call: TRBJ2-5
v_call: TRBV29-1
clone_size: few
cdr3_nt: TGCAGCGTTGGGGGGTCGGGCCAAGAGACCCAGTACTTC
cdr3_aa: CSVGGSGQETQYF

d_call: NA
j_call: TRBJ1-4
v_call: TRBV2
clone_size: few
cdr3_nt: TGTGCCAGCAGTCTGAGGGCGGCTAATGAAAAACTGTTTTTT
cdr3_aa: CASSLRAANEKLFF

d_call: NA
j_call: TRBJ2-5
v_call: TRBV24-1
clone_size: few
cdr3_nt: TGTGCCACCAGTGATCGGGCGGGATGGGAAGAGACCCAGTACTTC
cdr3_aa: CATSDRAGWEETQYF

d_call: TRBD2
j_call: TRBJ2-3
v_call: TRBV20-1
clone_size: few
cdr3_nt: TGCAGTGCTAGAGCCGACGGGAGGATGGATACGCAGTATTTT
cdr3_aa: CSARADGRMDTQYF

d_call: TRBD1
j_call: TRBJ1-3
v_call: TRBV5-6
clone_size: few
cdr3_nt: TGTGCCAGCAGCTTTATCGGACAGGGCTCTGGAAACACCATATATTTT
cdr3_aa: CASSFIGQGSGNTIYF

d_call: NA
j_call: TRBJ1-1
v_call: TRBV11-1
clone_size: few
cdr3_nt: TGTGCCAGCAGCTTAGTCGGCAGGGGCCAGAACACTGAAGCTTTCTTT
cdr3_aa: CASSLVGRGQNTEAFF

d_call: NA
j_call: TRBJ1-5
v_call: TRBV30
clone_size: NA
cdr3_nt: TGTGCCTGGAGTGTACAGGGATTCCAGCCCCAGCATTTT
cdr3_aa: CAWSVQGFQPQHF

d_call: TRBD2
j_call: TRBJ2-2
v_call: TRBV6-5
clone_size: few
cdr3_nt: TGTGCCAGCAGTTACTCGAGCCTAGCGGGGACCCGGGCCGGGGAGCTGTTTTTT
cdr3_aa: CASSYSSLAGTRAGELFF

d_call: NA
j_call: TRBJ2-2
v_call: TRBV7-9
clone_size: medium-sized
cdr3_nt: TGTGCCAGCAGCGATGGACCCGGGGAGCTGTTTTTT
cdr3_aa: CASSDGPGELFF

d_call: NA
j_call: TRBJ2-1
v_call: TRBV20-1
clone_size: few
cdr3_nt: TGCAGTGCCGCACTCAGGGGTTGGCGAAATCGTGAGCAGTTCTTC
cdr3_aa: CSAALRGWRNREQFF

d_call: NA
j_call: TRBJ2-1
v_call: TRBV5-1
clone_size: medium-sized
cdr3_nt: TGCGCCAGCAGCTTTATCTCCTACAATGAGCAGTTCTTC
cdr3_aa: CASSFISYNEQFF

d_call: TRBD1
j_call: TRBJ1-1
v_call: TRBV12-3/TRBV12-4
clone_size: NA
cdr3_nt: TGTGCCAGCAGTCTCAGGACAGGAGGACCTGAAGCTTTCTTT
cdr3_aa: CASSLRTGGPEAFF

d_call: NA
j_call: TRBJ1-6
v_call: TRBV19
clone_size: NA
cdr3_nt: TGTGCCAGTAGGACAACGGGACTCCTTAATTCACCCCTCCACTTT
cdr3_aa: CASRTTGLLNSPLHF

d_call: NA
j_call: TRBJ2-2
v_call: TRBV11-1
clone_size: NA
cdr3_nt: TGTGCCAGCAGCTTAGGTGGGGGCCTATCCACATCGAACACCGGGGAGCTGTTTTTT
cdr3_aa: CASSLGGGLSTSNTGELFF

d_call: TRBD1
j_call: TRBJ1-1
v_call: TRBV6-1
clone_size: many
cdr3_nt: TGTGCCAGCAGCTGGGACAGGAACACTGAAGCTTTCTTT
cdr3_aa: CASSWDRNTEAFF

d_call: TRBD2
j_call: TRBJ2-2
v_call: TRBV6-2/TRBV6-3
clone_size: NA
cdr3_nt: TGTGCCAGCAGTTACGCTCGACTAGCAGGCGGGGAGCTGTTTTTT
cdr3_aa: CASSYARLAGGELFF

d_call: NA
j_call: TRBJ1-5
v_call: TRBV6-6
clone_size: medium-sized
cdr3_nt: TGTGCCAGCCACGGAGGATCGGGCAATCAGCCCCAGCATTTT
cdr3_aa: CASHGGSGNQPQHF

d_call: NA
j_call: TRBJ1-2
v_call: TRBV6-1
clone_size: NA
cdr3_nt: TGTGCCAGCAACCAGGGACGGGAAGCCTCCTACGGCTACACCTTC
cdr3_aa: CASNQGREASYGYTF

d_call: NA
j_call: TRBJ1-2
v_call: TRBV29-1
clone_size: NA
cdr3_nt: TGCAGCGTTGAAGACCTATCGGGCTGGGGCTACACCTTC
cdr3_aa: CSVEDLSGWGYTF

d_call: NA
j_call: TRBJ1-3
v_call: TRBV12-3/TRBV12-4
clone_size: NA
cdr3_nt: TGTGCCAGCAGTTTCCAGGCACCAGCTCTAGGAAACACCATATATTTT
cdr3_aa: CASSFQAPALGNTIYF

d_call: NA
j_call: TRBJ1-1
v_call: TRBV7-3
clone_size: medium-sized
cdr3_nt: TGTGCCAGCGCCAGCGGGGGTGAAGCTTTCTTT
cdr3_aa: CASASGGEAFF

d_call: NA
j_call: TRBJ2-7
v_call: TRBV20-1
clone_size: NA
cdr3_nt: TGCAGTGCTAGAGAAGGGGGGCCCACCGGGTACGAGCAGTACTTC
cdr3_aa: CSAREGGPTGYEQYF

d_call: NA
j_call: TRBJ1-2
v_call: TRBV28
clone_size: medium-sized
cdr3_nt: TGTGCCAGCAGTTTTGGCAACTATGGCTACACCTTC
cdr3_aa: CASSFGNYGYTF

d_call: TRBD1
j_call: TRBJ2-6
v_call: TRBV18
clone_size: NA
cdr3_nt: TGTGCCAGCTCGCCGACAGGGGCTGGGGCCAACGTCCTGACTTTC
cdr3_aa: CASSPTGAGANVLTF

d_call: NA
j_call: TRBJ2-1
v_call: TRBV5-8
clone_size: many
cdr3_nt: TGTGCCAGCAGCTTAAGCGGCCGCGGCGAGCAGTTCTTC
cdr3_aa: CASSLSGRGEQFF

d_call: NA
j_call: TRBJ2-3
v_call: TRBV5-6
clone_size: few
cdr3_nt: TGTGCCAGCAGCTTGGTGAGGGGGGGCTCAGATACGCAGTATTTT
cdr3_aa: CASSLVRGGSDTQYF

d_call: NA
j_call: TRBJ2-5
v_call: TRBV27
clone_size: many
cdr3_nt: TGTGCCAGCACCGGATTTGGGACCGAAGAGACCCAGTACTTC
cdr3_aa: CASTGFGTEETQYF

d_call: NA
j_call: TRBJ2-3
v_call: TRBV28
clone_size: NA
cdr3_nt: TGTGCCAGCAGTTTTCAGGGGAGCACAGATACGCAGTATTTT
cdr3_aa: CASSFQGSTDTQYF

d_call: TRBD1
j_call: TRBJ1-6
v_call: TRBV28
clone_size: few
cdr3_nt: TGTGCCAGCAGTCCAGGGGGGGGCGATTCGCCCCTCCACTTT
cdr3_aa: CASSPGGGDSPLHF

d_call: NA
j_call: TRBJ1-5
v_call: TRBV6-1
clone_size: few
cdr3_nt: TGTGCCAGCAGTCGATCAACAGGGTATGGTCAGCCCCAGCATTTT
cdr3_aa: CASSRSTGYGQPQHF

d_call: NA
j_call: TRBJ1-2
v_call: TRBV2
clone_size: medium-sized
cdr3_nt: TGTGCCAGCAGTGAAGACAGGGTCCGGGGTGGCTACACCTTC
cdr3_aa: CASSEDRVRGGYTF

d_call: NA
j_call: TRBJ1-4
v_call: TRBV6-5
clone_size: medium-sized
cdr3_nt: TGTGCCAGCAGCCCACGGGGAAAAACTAATGAAAAACTGTTTTTT
cdr3_aa: CASSPRGKTNEKLFF

d_call: TRBD1
j_call: TRBJ1-2
v_call: TRBV20-1
clone_size: NA
cdr3_nt: TGCAGTGCTAGATCGGGACAGGTCTATGGCTACACCTTC
cdr3_aa: CSARSGQVYGYTF

d_call: TRBD2
j_call: TRBJ2-1
v_call: TRBV7-3
clone_size: many
cdr3_nt: TGTGCCAGCAGCTTAACGCACGCGGGGGGCGCCTCCTCCTACAATGAGCAGTTCTTC
cdr3_aa: CASSLTHAGGASSYNEQFF

d_call: NA
j_call: TRBJ2-1
v_call: TRBV20-1
clone_size: NA
cdr3_nt: TGCAGTGCTAGAGATCTAGCGATCCCTAGCAATGAGCAGTTCTTC
cdr3_aa: CSARDLAIPSNEQFF